Described below is a single T cell receptor (beta chain) sequence and its context. Its target is not known. This entry is derived from a study of brain T cells in children with intractable seizures. Study-wide results and limits: Viral specificity was inferred only from CDR3 similarity; HCMV serostatus was unknown.

Here immunoSEQ multiplex PCR was the method, and the copy in TCRdb shows in-frame clones only, minus some. The sample gives tens of thousands of clones, approximately 94% of which show up once; under 2% is in the top ten. Sequencing was limited to surgery cases with top T cell transcript signatures in brain tissue. J gave up 3 bases and V 3 bases, and 10 bases lay outside the gene matches. This CDR3 spans 16 amino acids. CDR1 and CDR2 (germline): SEHNR, FQNEAQ (reference sequence). Sequenced here: peripheral blood, sampled at surgery. The gene calls are TRBV7-9 and TRBJ2-7, with 8 bases aligning to TRBD2. The receptor was derived from a boy under three years old with tuberous sclerosis and intractable seizures. The CDR3 protein is CASSFGWEREFYEQYF. CDR3 bases: TGTGCCAGCAGCTTTGGTTGGGAGCGGGAGTTCTACGAGCAGTACTTC.